One and the same sample provided the 30 T cell receptor beta chains below, sequenced in a study of blood T cell repertoires in COVID-19. Libraries were prepared by immunoSEQ multiplex PCR; TCRdb keeps only in-frame clonotypes and omits some of them. Among 200,000 to 300,000 clones, 82% were seen once, and the ten largest hold 12%. Material: peripheral blood. Receptors were obtained from a woman aged 55-75 years with active or convalescent COVID-19.

The chain recombines TRBV5-1 with TRBJ2-1; 8 nucleotides align to TRBD2. In germline, CDR1 is SGHRS, CDR2 YFSETQ. With V trimmed by 2 bases and J by 6 bases, 7 bases remained unmatched. CDR3 size: 15 residues. CDR3 in DNA: TGCGCCAGCAGCTTTCTAGCGGGCACCTTCAATGAGCAGTTCTTC. Protein product: CASSFLAGTFNEQFF. The whole variable domain, remainder taken from reference TRBV5-1 and TRBJ2-1, is KAGVTQTPRYLIKTRGQQVTLSCSPISGHRSVSWYQQTPGQGLQFLFEYFSETQRNKGNFPGRFSGRQFSNSRSEMNVSTLELGDSALYLCASSFLAGTFNEQFFGPGTRLTVL.

The genes are TRBV29-1 and TRBJ1-6; TRBD1 matches 8 bases. The germline gives CDR1 SQVTM, CDR2 ANQGSEA. CDR3 size: 13 residues. Trimming at V came to 5 bases and at J to 5 bases, leaving 2 bases not matched to a gene. The CDR3 sequence: CSVKDRDNSPLHF. In nucleotides, the CDR3 is TGCAGCGTTAAGGACAGGGATAATTCACCCCTCCACTTT.

This chain links TRBV3-1 (or the pseudogene TRBV3-2) with TRBJ1-1, with unresolved D. Germline V gene sequence: CDR1 LGHDT, CDR2 YNNKEL (reference sequence). The germline V and J ends were trimmed by 2 bases and 6 bases, with 10 bases remaining between them. This CDR3 spans 13 amino acids. As DNA, the CDR3 is TGTGCCAGCAGCCAAACGGAGGCCGCTGAAGCTTTCTTT. It specifies CASSQTEAAEAFF.

V is TRBV5-1 and J is TRBJ1-3; 9 bases are shared with TRBD1. The CDR3 has 16 amino acids. The V gene's germline CDR1 is SGHRS and CDR2 YFSETQ. The V and J ends lost 4 bases and 2 bases, in that order; junction bases with no gene match: 7. The CDR3 bases are TGCGCCAGCAGCGTAACAGGGGGCGCCCCTGGAAACACCATATATTTT. Protein product: CASSVTGGAPGNTIYF.

This clone was seen just once. The V gene is TRBV2, the J gene TRBJ2-1, with TRBD2 matching over 12 bases. With V trimmed by 6 bases and J by 7 bases, 7 bases remained unmatched. The CDR3 spans 15 residues. The germline CDR1 and CDR2 sequences are SNHLY and FYNNEI. CDR3 amino acids: CASSASGGAGNEQFF. CDR3 DNA sequence: TGTGCCAGCAGCGCTAGCGGGGGGGCAGGGAATGAGCAGTTCTTC.

This clone was observed a single time. The chain couples TRBV18 to TRBJ1-2; 7 nucleotides line up with TRBD1. This CDR3 contains 13 residues. CDR1 is KGHSH, CDR2 LQKENI, per germline. V lost 6 bases and J lost 8; bases outside the gene matches: 9. This CDR3 reads CASSDGGGWGYTF. The CDR3 coding sequence is TGTGCCAGCTCGGACGGAGGGGGCTGGGGCTACACCTTC.

This chain joins TRBV6-2 or TRBV6-3 and TRBJ2-7, with 9 bases identical to TRBD1. In germline, CDR1 is MNHEY, CDR2 SVGEGT. CDR3 length equals 15 residues. V was pared by 6 bases and J by 5 bases, with 11 bases of the junction left unmatched. DNA for the CDR3: TGTGCCAGCAGCCTACAGGGGGCGCGTATCGACGAGCAGTACTTC. It yields the protein CASSLQGARIDEQYF.

The CDR3 coding sequence is TGTGCCAGCAGCGGACAGGTGCACGAGCAGTACTTC. Translating gives CASSGQVHEQYF. V is TRBV6-5 and J is TRBJ2-7, with 7 nucleotides matching TRBD1. Germline-derived CDR1 and CDR2 are MNHEY and SVGAGI. The V gene end was trimmed by 6 bases and the J gene end by 5 bases; junction bases not matched to a gene: 4. The CDR3 spans 12 residues.

CDR3 sequence reads: CASSCRGAYYYNEQFF. The CDR3 DNA reads as TGTGCCAGCAGCTGCAGGGGGGCCTACTACTACAATGAGCAGTTCTTC. The chain recombines TRBV21-1 with TRBJ2-1; the table assigns TRBD1, which was not confirmed against the DNA. TRBV21-1 is assigned pseudogene status. The CDR3 sequence is 16 residues long.

This rearrangement joins TRBV30 to TRBJ2-1, with unresolved D. CDR3 size: 11 residues. Germline CDR1 GTSNPN, CDR2 SVGIG (reference sequence). V lost 5 bases and J 7 bases, leaving 9 bases between the germline ends. The CDR3 nucleotides read TGTGCCTGGCGGTCCTGGAATGAGCAGTTCTTC. Protein sequence: CAWRSWNEQFF.

The DNA for the CDR3 is TGTGCCAGCTCACCGAGGACAGGGGTCACTGAAGCTTTCTTT. Translation: CASSPRTGVTEAFF. The chain uses TRBV18 and TRBJ1-1, with 9 nucleotides matching TRBD1. CDR1 is KGHSH and CDR2 is LQKENI in the germline V gene. Losses at the gene ends were 3 bases for V and 4 bases for J; bases not matched to a gene: 3. This CDR3 region has 14 residues.

The chain has TRBV28 and TRBJ2-7; 9 nucleotides align to TRBD2. Unmatched junction bases numbered 7, after V lost 4 bases and J lost 3 bases. Per germline, CDR1 MDHEN and CDR2 SYDVKM. This CDR3 has 15 amino acids. The CDR3 nucleotides are TGTGCCAGCAGTTCCCCCAGCGGGGGGAACTACGAGCAGTACTTC. Translating gives CASSSPSGGNYEQYF. The variable domain in full, completed from reference TRBV28 and TRBJ2-7, reads DVKVTQSSRYLVKRTGEKVFLECVQDMDHENMFWYRQDPGLGLRLIYFSYDVKMKEKGDIPEGYSVSREKKERFSLILESASTNQTSMYLCASSSPSGGNYEQYFGPGTRLTVT.

This clone was observed a handful of times. This chain joins TRBV19 and TRBJ2-3; 10 bases map to TRBD2. Trimming removed 5 bases from V and 6 bases from J; junction bases left unmatched: 8. CDR3 length equals 15 residues. The germline gives CDR1 LNHDA, CDR2 SQIVND (reference sequence). For the CDR3, the DNA is TGTGCCAGTAGTTCTAGCGGGGGTGCGGGGGATACGCAGTATTTT. Residues: CASSSSGGAGDTQYF.

The chain recombines TRBV2 with TRBJ1-2; 8 bases agree with TRBD1. Germline assignment: CDR1 SNHLY and CDR2 FYNNEI. The CDR3 consists of 15 residues. V was clipped by 2 bases and J by 7 bases; unmatched bases: 9. This chain's CDR3 is CASSELGRGRGGYTF. CDR3 nucleotides: TGTGCCAGCAGTGAATTGGGCAGGGGGCGCGGTGGCTACACCTTC.

This sequence joins TRBV7-8 and TRBJ2-2; the D gene is possibly TRBD1 (6 bases). Germline CDR1 is SGHVS and CDR2 is FQNEAQ. The CDR3 is 13 amino acids. The CDR3: CAERGTNTGELFF. CDR3 DNA: TGTGCTGAGAGGGGGACGAACACCGGGGAGCTGTTTTTT.

CDR3 loop: CASSQDPGEGETQYF. The CDR3 coding sequence is TGTGCCAGCAGCCAAGACCCCGGGGAAGGGGAGACCCAGTACTTC. The rearrangement joins TRBV3-1 (or the pseudogene TRBV3-2) to TRBJ2-5; maybe TRBD2 (5 bases). Germline CDR1 and CDR2: LGHDT and YNNKEL (reference sequence). This CDR3 is built from 15 residues. V was clipped by 0 bases and J by 5 bases, with 13 bases between them.

V usage is TRBV12-5 and J usage is TRBJ2-3; D is possibly TRBD1 (6 bases). The V end was cut by 4 bases, the J end by 0 bases, with 20 bases between. Germline V gene sequence: CDR1 LGHNT, CDR2 FRNRAP. This CDR3 is 18 amino acids long. This CDR3 is CASGWGRGSFLSTDTQYF. CDR3 DNA: TGTGCTAGTGGTTGGGGCAGGGGATCCTTCCTAAGCACAGATACGCAGTATTTT.

The chain combines TRBV5-1 with TRBJ1-1; D not certain. The CDR3 spans 13 residues. CDR1 and CDR2 (germline): SGHRS, YFSETQ. V lost 2 bases and J lost 1, with 6 bases in between. The CDR3: CASSFTGNTEAFF. The CDR3, as DNA: TGCGCCAGCAGCTTTACGGGGAACACTGAAGCTTTCTTT.

The V and J genes are TRBV10-3 and TRBJ2-7; 8 bases map to TRBD1. Germline CDR1 ENHRY, CDR2 SYGVKD. Trimming took 8 bases from V and 1 from J; bases not matched to a gene: 4. The length of the CDR3 is 13 residues. CDR3 in amino acids: CAIGRTGSYEQYF. The CDR3 DNA reads as TGTGCCATCGGGAGGACAGGGTCCTACGAGCAGTACTTC.

The rearrangement links TRBV5-8 to TRBJ1-1; 8 nucleotides agree with TRBD1. Losses at the gene ends were 4 bases for V and 1 base for J; bases not matched to a gene: 6. The CDR3 length is 15 residues. From germline, CDR1 is SGHTS and CDR2 YDEGEE. The CDR3: CASSLDRGANTEAFF. Here the CDR3 DNA reads TGTGCCAGCAGCCTAGACAGGGGTGCGAACACTGAAGCTTTCTTT.

This clone appeared once. This chain uses TRBV7-9 with TRBJ1-6, with D possibly matching TRBD1 (5 bases). Germline V CDR1 and CDR2: SEHNR, FQNEAQ (reference sequence). CDR3 size: 15 residues. V shed 4 bases and J shed 6 bases, with 13 bases lying between them. CDR3 in amino acids: CASSSGGGINSPLHF. The CDR3 nucleotides read TGTGCCAGCAGCTCCGGTGGGGGGATTAATTCACCCCTCCACTTT.

This chain uses TRBV5-1 with TRBJ1-2; the D is unclear. V lost 3 bases, J lost 4 bases, and 10 bases lay in between. The length of the CDR3 is 13 residues. Germline CDR1 and CDR2: SGHRS and YFSETQ. CDR3 sequence: CASSSGSGYGYTF. DNA for the CDR3: TGCGCCAGCAGCTCTGGATCGGGCTATGGCTACACCTTC.

This clone was counted a few times. The V call is TRBV7-9, the J call TRBJ2-1; 8 nucleotides align to TRBD1. The CDR3 covers 15 residues. CDR1 and CDR2 from the germline V gene are SEHNR and FQNEAQ (reference sequence). J gave up 0 bases and V 7 bases, and 5 bases lay outside the gene matches. CDR3 loop: CASNRGQASYNEQFF. The CDR3 DNA reads as TGTGCCAGCAACCGGGGACAGGCCTCCTACAATGAGCAGTTCTTC.

V usage is TRBV18 and J usage is TRBJ1-5, with a weak D call TRBD1 (5 bases). Trimming took 3 bases from V and 3 from J, leaving 9 bases between them. Per the germline V gene, CDR1 is KGHSH and CDR2 is LQKENI. The CDR3 has 14 amino acids. This chain's CDR3 is CASSPPTVNQPQHF. DNA of the CDR3: TGTGCCAGCTCACCCCCGACAGTCAATCAGCCCCAGCATTTT.

This chain links TRBV18 with TRBJ2-5, with 7 bases fitting TRBD2. This CDR3 comprises 16 residues. V shed 3 bases and J 3 bases; nucleotides not matched to a gene: 10. In germline, CDR1 is KGHSH, CDR2 LQKENI. CDR3 loop: CASSPLAYRGEETQYF. CDR3 DNA sequence: TGTGCCAGCTCACCCCTTGCGTACCGGGGGGAAGAGACCCAGTACTTC.

This rearrangement joins TRBV7-3 to TRBJ2-3, with D possibly TRBD1 on 5 matching bases. CDR1 is SGHTA, CDR2 FQGTGA, per germline. The V end was cut by 5 bases, the J end by 2 bases, with 14 bases between. The CDR3 extends over 15 amino acids. CDR3 coding DNA: TGTGCCAGCAGCCCTTGGGGCGTACTCACAGATACGCAGTATTTT. This codes for CASSPWGVLTDTQYF.

V usage is TRBV9 and J usage is TRBJ2-6; 10 bases are a match to TRBD2. J lost 2 bases, V lost 4 bases, and 12 bases had no gene match. Germline CDR1 is SGDLS and CDR2 is YYNGEE. This CDR3 has 19 residues. The CDR3 here is CASSFSGSGGATGANVLTF. The CDR3 region has the DNA TGTGCCAGCAGCTTTAGCGGGAGCGGGGGGGCAACTGGGGCCAACGTCCTGACTTTC.

The chain joins TRBV2 to TRBJ1-5; TRBD1 matches at 7 bases. The V gene's germline CDR1 is SNHLY and CDR2 FYNNEI. This CDR3 comprises 15 residues. V was pared by 8 bases and J by 1 base, with 8 bases of the junction left unmatched. The CDR3 region is CASHKGGGSNQPQHF. Here the CDR3 DNA reads TGTGCCAGCCATAAAGGGGGCGGGAGCAATCAGCCCCAGCATTTT. The entire variable domain, with the rest obtained from reference TRBV2 and TRBJ1-5, is as follows: EPEVTQTPSHQVTQMGQEVILRCVPISNHLYFYWYRQILGQKVEFLVSFYNNEISEKSEIFDDQFSVERPDGSNFTLKIRSTKLEDSAMYFCASHKGGGSNQPQHFGDGTRLSIL.

The gene calls are TRBV19 and TRBJ1-5; D remains unclear. In germline, CDR1 is LNHDA, CDR2 SQIVND (reference sequence). This CDR3 is 13 amino acids long. Trimming shortened V by 1 base and J by 5 bases, and 6 bases separated the two germline ends. The CDR3 nucleotides read TGTGCCAGTAGTATAGCGCGGGATCAGCCCCAGCATTTT. Encoded protein: CASSIARDQPQHF.

V is TRBV5-1 and J is TRBJ1-4; possibly TRBD1 for D (6 bases). Trimming stripped 1 base from V and 4 bases from J, with 8 bases between. CDR1 is SGHRS, CDR2 YFSETQ, per germline. This CDR3 region has 14 residues. The CDR3 protein is CASSLTGNNEKLFF. CDR3 DNA: TGCGCCAGCAGCTTGACAGGGAATAATGAAAAACTGTTTTTT.